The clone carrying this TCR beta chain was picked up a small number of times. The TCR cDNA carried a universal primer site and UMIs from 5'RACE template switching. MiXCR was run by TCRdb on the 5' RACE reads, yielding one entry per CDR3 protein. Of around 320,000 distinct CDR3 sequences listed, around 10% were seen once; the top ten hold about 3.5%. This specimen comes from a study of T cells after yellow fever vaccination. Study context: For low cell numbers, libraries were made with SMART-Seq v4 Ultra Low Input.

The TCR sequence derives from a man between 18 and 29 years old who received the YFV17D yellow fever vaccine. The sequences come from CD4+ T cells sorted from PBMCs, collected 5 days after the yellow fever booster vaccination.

The CDR3 nucleotides are TGTGCCAGTAGATCGGACACCAGGCCGGTGAACACTGAAGCTTTCTTT. Its protein is CASRSDTRPVNTEAFF. V is TRBV19 and J is TRBJ1-1; tentatively, D is TRBD1 (5 bases). Germline loops: CDR1 LNHDA, CDR2 SQIVND (reference sequence). V lost 6 bases and J lost 0, with 17 bases in between. The length of the CDR3 is 16 residues.